These 26 T cell receptor beta chains share one sample of origin, sequenced in a study of T cell repertoires in cytomegalovirus infection. One entry per CDR3 protein results from TCRdb running MiXCR on the reads. Altogether almost 500,000 distinct CDR3 sequences are present, around 11% being singletons, with the ten largest covering about 10%. The sample comprised PBMCs. Receptors were obtained from a human donor in good health (CMV status not recorded). Some clones in this sample may be carry-over from other donors' samples.

This clonotype was counted ten times or more. The V and J genes are TRBV7-2 and TRBJ2-1, with 12 positions matching TRBD2. Germline V gene sequence: CDR1 SGHTA, CDR2 FQGNSA. The CDR3 runs to 15 residues. The J segment lost 7 bases and the V segment lost 4 bases, leaving 5 bases of the junction unmatched. The chain's CDR3 is CASSSTSGSRNEQFF. The CDR3, as DNA: TGTGCCAGCAGCTCGACTAGCGGGAGTCGAAATGAGCAGTTCTTC.

V is TRBV20-1 and J is TRBJ1-5, with 10 bases identical to TRBD1. Looked up from germline, CDR1 is DFQATT and CDR2 is SNEGSKA (reference sequence). The CDR3 is made up of 14 amino acids. V lost 5 bases and J lost 4; bases outside the gene matches: 5. The CDR3 loop reads CSAGQGGSNQPQHF. The CDR3 nucleotides read TGCAGTGCTGGACAGGGGGGATCGAATCAGCCCCAGCATTTT.

The table lists this clonotype with many counts. The chain carries TRBV6-6 and TRBJ1-1, with D hard to call. V was shortened by 7 bases and J by 5 bases, with 5 bases between the two germline ends. The CDR3 loop spans 10 amino acids. Germline CDR1 and CDR2: MNHNY and SVGAGI (reference sequence). The CDR3 DNA is TGTGCCAGCATGTTGACTGAAGCTTTCTTT. Encoded protein: CASMLTEAFF.

The sample holds a few counts of this clonotype. A clone one base away is much larger, so this may be a read error. The chain couples TRBV6-1 to TRBJ1-1, with unresolved D. V shed 3 bases and J shed 5 bases, with 7 bases lying between them. The CDR3 is 12 amino acids. CDR1 is MNHNS, CDR2 SASEGT, per germline. Here the CDR3 DNA reads TGTGCCAGCAGTGAGGGGTGGACTGAAGCTTTCTTT. Translated: CASSEGWTEAFF.

This clonotype was detected many times. This chain links TRBV11-2 with TRBJ2-5, with D tentatively TRBD1 (5 bases). The CDR3 contains 12 residues. Germline V gene data show CDR1 as SGHAT and CDR2 as FQNNGV. V was pared by 5 bases and J by 6 bases, with 10 bases between. This chain's CDR3 is CASSTDRQTQYF. CDR3 sequence (DNA): TGTGCCAGCAGCACCGACAGACAGACCCAGTACTTC.

V and J are TRBV10-3 and TRBJ2-6; no clear D gene. This CDR3 comprises 16 residues. Trimming left V 2 bases short and J 0 bases short, with 8 bases between. Germline-derived CDR1 and CDR2 are ENHRY and SYGVKD. The CDR3, as DNA: TGTGCCATCAGTGAGAGGGCTTTCTCTGGGGCCAACGTCCTGACTTTC. Translating gives CAISERAFSGANVLTF.

The J gene is TRBJ2-7, the V gene TRBV9; D gene uncertain. This CDR3 comprises 14 residues. Deletions cut 4 bases from V and 1 base from J, with 12 bases between. Per the germline V gene, CDR1 is SGDLS and CDR2 is YYNGEE. As DNA, the CDR3 is TGTGCCAGCAGCACCCGACGTAATTCCTACGAGCAGTACTTC. Amino acids: CASSTRRNSYEQYF.

This clonotype was seen at least ten times. The rearrangement joins TRBV9 to TRBJ2-1; a possible D gene is TRBD2 (6 bases). V was shortened by 2 bases and J by 0 bases, with 9 bases between the two germline ends. The V gene's germline CDR1 is SGDLS and CDR2 YYNGEE. This CDR3 spans 15 amino acids. In DNA, the CDR3 is TGTGCCAGCAGCGTGCGGGACCCCTCCTACAATGAGCAGTTCTTC. The encoded protein is CASSVRDPSYNEQFF.

This clonotype was seen many times. V is TRBV2 and J is TRBJ1-1, with no clear D. The length of the CDR3 is 13 residues. The V end was cut by 2 bases, the J end by 4 bases, with 8 bases between. Germline-derived CDR1 and CDR2 are SNHLY and FYNNEI. The CDR3 reads CASSEMVGTEAFF. The CDR3 DNA is TGTGCCAGCAGTGAAATGGTTGGCACTGAAGCTTTCTTT. The whole variable domain, remainder taken from reference TRBV2 and TRBJ1-1, is EPEVTQTPSHQVTQMGQEVILRCVPISNHLYFYWYRQILGQKVEFLVSFYNNEISEKSEIFDDQFSVERPDGSNFTLKIRSTKLEDSAMYFCASSEMVGTEAFFGQGTRLTVV.

This clonotype was found many times. The J gene is TRBJ2-3, the V gene TRBV7-2, with 7 bases fitting TRBD2. The CDR3 totals 15 residues. The trim removed 6 bases at V and 1 base at J, leaving 7 bases unmatched. The germline gives CDR1 SGHTA, CDR2 FQGNSA. The CDR3 region is CASRTAGSRTDTQYF. The CDR3 DNA follows: TGTGCCAGCAGGACAGCGGGGAGTCGCACAGATACGCAGTATTTT.

The rearrangement links TRBV20-1 to TRBJ2-7; the D gene could be TRBD1 or TRBD2 (5 bases each). The CDR3 sequence is 14 residues long. The V gene lost 4 bases and the J gene lost 3 bases, with 16 bases spanning the gap. The germline CDR1 and CDR2 sequences are DFQATT and SNEGSKA (reference sequence). The DNA of the CDR3 is TGCAGTGCTACTAAGGACGGGACGGACTACGAGCAGTACTTC. It is translated as CSATKDGTDYEQYF.

The chain uses TRBV7-6 and TRBJ2-7; 9 nucleotides align to TRBD2. This CDR3 contains 15 residues. Looked up from germline, CDR1 is SGHVS and CDR2 is FNYEAQ. V dropped 4 bases and J dropped 7; count of bases not matched to a gene: 11. CDR3 protein: CASSSAGSGGYEQYF. The CDR3, as DNA: TGTGCCAGCAGCTCCGCGGGTAGCGGGGGATATGAGCAGTACTTC.

This clonotype was recorded at least ten times. This chain uses TRBV5-1 with TRBJ2-7; either TRBD1 or TRBD2 may fit D (5 bases each). The V end was cut by 4 bases, the J end by 1 base, with 9 bases between. CDR3 size: 13 residues. Germline V lookup: CDR1 SGHRS, CDR2 YFSETQ. Written as DNA, the CDR3 is TGCGCCAGCAGCATGGGACCGTCCTACGAGCAGTACTTC. It translates to CASSMGPSYEQYF.

This chain connects TRBV4-1 to TRBJ2-7, with D hard to call. The germline V gene has CDR1 MGHRA and CDR2 YSYEKL. CDR3 length: 15 residues. Trimming stripped 1 base from V and 2 bases from J, with 12 bases between. This CDR3 is CASSQVKSSTYEQYF. The DNA of the CDR3 is TGCGCCAGCAGCCAAGTAAAGTCCTCGACCTACGAGCAGTACTTC.

This clonotype has ten or more counts. The genes are TRBV29-1 and TRBJ2-2, with TRBD1 matching 10 bases. The germline V gene has CDR1 SQVTM and CDR2 ANQGSEA. V was pared by 0 bases and J by 3 bases, with 7 bases of the junction left unmatched. The CDR3 sequence is 17 residues long. The CDR3 spells CSVEDWVGTGDTGELFF. The CDR3 bases are TGCAGCGTTGAAGATTGGGTCGGGACAGGGGACACCGGGGAGCTGTTTTTT.

This clonotype turned up a few times. In nucleotides, the CDR3 is TGTGCCAGCAGTCGAAATCCTAAGGTGAGCTCCTACGAGCAGTACTTC. Translated, it gives CASSRNPKVSSYEQYF. The chain has TRBV28 and TRBJ2-7, with unresolved D. V lost 5 bases and J 0 bases, leaving 17 bases between the germline ends. The CDR3 runs 16 residues. Per germline, CDR1 MDHEN and CDR2 SYDVKM.

This clonotype came up many times. The chain is built from TRBV7-6 and TRBJ2-5; 8 nucleotides align to TRBD2. The V and J ends lost 1 base and 4 bases, in that order; junction bases with no gene match: 11. This CDR3 contains 17 residues. The germline gives CDR1 SGHVS, CDR2 FNYEAQ. CDR3 nucleotide sequence: TGTGCCAGCAGCTTAGTATTGCCCGGGAGGGCCGGAGAGACCCAGTACTTC. Translating gives CASSLVLPGRAGETQYF.

This chain uses TRBV13 with TRBJ1-4; D gene uncertain. The CDR3 is 14 amino acids. With 5 bases removed from V and 5 bases from J, the gap between germline ends came to 12 bases. Germline CDR1 reads PRHDT; CDR2 reads FYEKMQ (reference sequence). The CDR3 bases are TGTGCCAGCAGCCTTCGAGAACAAAATGAAAAACTGTTTTTT. As protein: CASSLREQNEKLFF. Full variable domain (rest looked up from reference TRBV13 and TRBJ1-4): AAGVIQSPRHLIKEKRETATLKCYPIPRHDTVYWYQQGPGQDPQFLISFYEKMQSDKGSIPDRFSAQQFSDYHSELNMSSLELGDSALYFCASSLREQNEKLFFGSGTQLSVL.

Here the CDR3 DNA reads TGTGCCAGCAGTTTCCCCCGGGTGGGTGATCCCTACGAGCAGTACTTC. Amino acid sequence: CASSFPRVGDPYEQYF. J is TRBJ2-7 and V is TRBV28; D remains ambiguous. Trimming took off 3 bases at V and 2 bases at J, with 17 bases between the two ends. Germline V gene lookup returns CDR1 MDHEN and CDR2 SYDVKM. CDR3 length equals 16 residues.

This clonotype was seen repeatedly, ten times or more. This chain uses TRBV11-2 with TRBJ1-4, with 9 positions matching TRBD1. Germline CDR1 reads SGHAT; CDR2 reads FQNNGV. After removal of 3 bases from V and 8 bases from J, the junction contained 7 bases not matched to a gene. The CDR3 extends over 15 amino acids. The CDR3 is CASSFIRTGDEKLFF. The CDR3 DNA reads TGTGCCAGCAGCTTTATCCGGACAGGGGACGAAAAACTGTTTTTT.

The table lists this clonotype with many counts. The chain employs TRBV29-1 and TRBJ2-7, with D possibly matching TRBD2 (6 bases). The germline V and J ends were trimmed by 1 base and 2 bases, with 12 bases remaining between them. Germline V CDR1 and CDR2: SQVTM, ANQGSEA. This CDR3 spans 14 amino acids. For the CDR3, the DNA is TGCAGCGTTGAAGGGGGTAGCGGAACCTACGAGCAGTACTTC. Translated: CSVEGGSGTYEQYF.

The V gene is TRBV6-6, the J gene TRBJ1-3; 7 bases are shared with TRBD1. J was trimmed by 0 bases and V by 6 bases; bases with no gene match: 8. The CDR3 loop spans 16 amino acids. CDR1 and CDR2 from the germline V gene are MNHNY and SVGAGI (reference sequence). The CDR3 region is CASSLGQIYSGNTIYF. The CDR3 nucleotides are TGTGCCAGCAGCCTGGGACAGATTTACTCTGGAAACACCATATATTTT.

This clonotype was observed at least ten times. The chain carries TRBV7-2 and TRBJ2-5; 14 nucleotides line up with TRBD2. The V gene end was trimmed by 5 bases and the J gene end by 4 bases; junction bases not matched to a gene: 12. Germline assignment: CDR1 SGHTA and CDR2 FQGNSA. The length of the CDR3 is 18 residues. CDR3 bases: TGTGCCAGCAGCGGGCCGGGACTAGCGGGAGAGTGGAGAGAGACCCAGTACTTC. Amino acid sequence: CASSGPGLAGEWRETQYF.

This clonotype was counted many times. The V gene is TRBV28, the J gene TRBJ2-7, with 9 bases identical to TRBD1. Trimming cost V 5 bases and J 4 bases; bases outside gene matches: 3. From germline, CDR1 is MDHEN and CDR2 SYDVKM. CDR3 length equals 13 residues. The CDR3 region has the DNA TGTGCCAGCAGTACGGGACAGGGATACGAGCAGTACTTC. Its protein product is CASSTGQGYEQYF.

This chain connects TRBV18 to TRBJ2-7; D assignment may be TRBD1 or TRBD2 (5 bases each). With 2 bases removed from V and 0 bases from J, the gap between germline ends came to 11 bases. Germline V gene sequence: CDR1 KGHSH, CDR2 LQKENI. The CDR3 totals 15 residues. CDR3 protein: CASSPWDRSSYEQYF. Here the CDR3 DNA reads TGTGCCAGCTCACCATGGGACCGTAGCTCCTACGAGCAGTACTTC. Variable domain in full (rest from reference TRBV18 and TRBJ2-7): NAGVMQNPRHLVRRRGQEARLRCSPMKGHSHVYWYRQLPEEGLKFMVYLQKENIIDESGMPKERFSAEFPKEGPSILRIQQVVRGDSAAYFCASSPWDRSSYEQYFGPGTRLTVT.

The chain uses TRBV5-1 and TRBJ2-7; no reliable D call. Germline loops: CDR1 SGHRS, CDR2 YFSETQ. With 6 bases removed from V and 6 bases from J, the gap between germline ends came to 16 bases. The CDR3 contains 13 residues. The CDR3: CASKLAGRGEQYF. CDR3 bases: TGCGCCAGCAAGCTGGCAGGACGAGGCGAGCAGTACTTC.